This passage covers 26 T cell receptor beta chains from one sample sequenced in a study of T cell responses to AZD1222 COVID-19 vaccine listed by TCRdb under 2021. Library preparation used the immunoSEQ multiplex PCR assay. TCRdb took over this immuneACCESS table, retaining in-frame rearrangements with V and J assigned. Such tables are incomplete; in checked studies, under half of the missing clones stem from an unresolved V gene, and the remainder is unexplained. The sample table contains tens of thousands of clones; only one count was recorded for approximately 83% of them. Approximately 16% of the sample is in the top ten clones. The sample's time point label, in plain terms: baseline before first vaccination. The specimen comprised peripheral blood, sampled on day 0 of AZD1222 vaccination. The receptors come from an adult in good health.

This sequence joins TRBV5-6 and TRBJ2-7; the D gene is possibly TRBD2 (6 bases). The germline CDR1 and CDR2 sequences are SGHDT and YYEEEE. V was pared by 5 bases and J by 3 bases, with 21 bases between. This CDR3 spans 16 amino acids. The CDR3 nucleotides read TGTGCCAGCAGTCACGGCGCGGGGACGGTGATCTACGAGCAGTACTTC. Its translation: CASSHGAGTVIYEQYF.

V gene TRBV7-2 combines with J gene TRBJ1-6, with D tentatively TRBD1 (5 bases). Between the trimmed V and J ends, which lost 0 bases and 7 bases, there was a span of 13 bases. This CDR3 spans 16 amino acids. The germline V gene encodes CDR1 SGHTA and CDR2 FQGNSA. The CDR3 coding sequence is TGTGCCAGCAGCTTAGCGGAAAGGGGTAACAATTCACCCCTCCACTTT. Encoded protein: CASSLAERGNNSPLHF.

The chain combines TRBV6-5 with TRBJ1-2, with TRBD1 identical over 10 bases. J gave up 3 bases and V 7 bases, and 5 bases lay outside the gene matches. CDR3 length equals 14 residues. The germline gives CDR1 MNHEY, CDR2 SVGAGI. The DNA of the CDR3 is TGTGCCAGCACCGGACAGGGGGGTTACTATGGCTACACCTTC. Residues: CASTGQGGYYGYTF.

The chain has TRBV19 and TRBJ1-2; D remains unclear. Between the trimmed V and J ends, which lost 6 bases and 0 bases, there was a span of 11 bases. CDR1 and CDR2 from the germline V gene are LNHDA and SQIVND (reference sequence). CDR3 size: 14 residues. CDR3 sequence: CASRPGLTNYGYTF. The DNA for the CDR3 is TGTGCCAGTAGGCCGGGTCTAACTAACTATGGCTACACCTTC.

The V gene is TRBV1, the J gene TRBJ1-2; the listed D gene, TRBD1, was not tested against the DNA. TRBV1 is labeled a pseudogene. The CDR3 covers 13 residues. Written as DNA, the CDR3 is TGCACCCCCCCGACAGGGGGCTACTATGGCTACACCTTC. Translating gives CTPPTGGYYGYTF.

This chain connects TRBV6-2 or TRBV6-3 to TRBJ2-1; TRBD2 agrees at 11 bases. This CDR3 spans 15 amino acids. V shed 5 bases and J 7 bases; nucleotides not matched to a gene: 7. Germline V gene data show CDR1 as MNHEY and CDR2 as SVGEGT. CDR3 residues: CASSGIAGGSNEQFF. For the CDR3, the DNA is TGTGCCAGCAGTGGGATAGCGGGAGGGTCGAATGAGCAGTTCTTC.

The chain joins TRBV24-1 to TRBJ1-1, with D possibly TRBD1 on 5 matching bases. Per the germline V gene, CDR1 is KGHDR and CDR2 is SFDVKD. The CDR3 loop spans 15 amino acids. V was pared by 8 bases and J by 11 bases, with 26 bases between. As DNA, the CDR3 is TGTGCCACCATTTTTCGGCGCAGGGTTTTAAACGGGGCTTTCTTT. Translation: CATIFRRRVLNGAFF.

This sequence joins TRBV30 and TRBJ2-4; either TRBD1 or TRBD2 may supply D (5 bases each). Trimming left V 3 bases short and J 6 bases short, with 18 bases between. The V gene's germline CDR1 is GTSNPN and CDR2 SVGIG (reference sequence). The length of the CDR3 is 15 residues. The CDR3 nucleotides are TGTGCCTGGAGACCCGGAGAGGGGCGCCCAAACATTCAGTACTTC. Amino acid sequence: CAWRPGEGRPNIQYF.

The chain joins TRBV6-5 to TRBJ2-5; D unresolved. This CDR3 has 13 amino acids. V was shortened by 2 bases and J by 1 base, with 5 bases between the two germline ends. Germline V gene data show CDR1 as MNHEY and CDR2 as SVGAGI. DNA for the CDR3: TGTGCCAGCAGTTACCGGCCCCAAGAGACCCAGTACTTC. Protein product: CASSYRPQETQYF.

The chain couples TRBV27 to TRBJ1-5, with unresolved D. CDR1 is MNHEY, CDR2 SMNVEV, per germline (reference sequence). The CDR3 length is 15 residues. Trimming pared 6 bases from V and 3 bases from J, leaving 15 bases between. CDR3 residues: CASSPQESFNQPQHF. The DNA for the CDR3 is TGTGCCAGCAGCCCACAAGAAAGTTTCAATCAGCCCCAGCATTTT.

The J gene is TRBJ1-2, the V gene TRBV28; tentative D call: TRBD1 (6 bases). V shed 7 bases and J shed 5 bases, with 20 bases lying between them. The CDR3 has 15 residues. Germline V CDR1 and CDR2: MDHEN, SYDVKM. The CDR3 DNA is TGTGCCAGCAAATTGGGAGGGGGTCTGGAATATGGCTACACCTTC. The encoded protein is CASKLGGGLEYGYTF.

The chain carries TRBV4-2 and TRBJ2-1; D is possibly TRBD2 (6 bases). The CDR3 totals 16 residues. Between the trimmed V and J ends, which lost 1 base and 6 bases, there was a span of 16 bases. CDR1 and CDR2 from the germline V gene are LGHNA and YNFKEQ. The CDR3 spells CASSQGGDGEVNEQFF. The CDR3 bases are TGTGCCAGCAGCCAAGGGGGGGACGGGGAGGTCAATGAGCAGTTCTTC.

The gene calls are TRBV28 and TRBJ2-3; D may match TRBD1 or TRBD2 (5 bases each). Deletions cut 3 bases from V and 2 bases from J, with 9 bases between. The CDR3 length is 14 residues. Germline loops: CDR1 MDHEN, CDR2 SYDVKM. CDR3 in DNA: TGTGCCAGCAGTTTTCGGGGCAACACAGATACGCAGTATTTT. It specifies CASSFRGNTDTQYF.

The J gene is TRBJ2-4, the V gene TRBV9; D uncertain. The CDR3 extends over 11 amino acids. In germline, CDR1 is SGDLS, CDR2 YYNGEE. The V gene lost 4 bases and the J gene lost 9 bases, with 8 bases spanning the gap. CDR3 amino acids: CASSPPGIQYF. Here the CDR3 DNA reads TGTGCCAGCAGCCCTCCCGGCATTCAGTACTTC. The variable domain in full, with the rest retrieved from reference TRBV9 and TRBJ2-4, is DSGVTQTPKHLITATGQRVTLRCSPRSGDLSVYWYQQSLDQGLQFLIQYYNGEERAKGNILERFSAQQFPDLHSELNLSSLELGDSALYFCASSPPGIQYFGAGTRLSVL.

V is TRBV6-5 and J is TRBJ2-7, with 11 bases identical to TRBD2. The germline CDR1 and CDR2 sequences are MNHEY and SVGAGI. V was pared by 5 bases and J by 1 base, with 4 bases of the junction left unmatched. The CDR3 length is 15 residues. CDR3 residues: CASSLSGRGSYEQYF. CDR3 sequence (DNA): TGTGCCAGCAGTCTTAGCGGGAGGGGTTCCTACGAGCAGTACTTC.

The J gene is TRBJ2-3, the V gene TRBV7-2, with 9 nucleotides matching TRBD2. V lost 2 bases to trimming and J lost 5 bases; unmatched junction nucleotides: 5. The CDR3 runs to 15 residues. CDR1 is SGHTA and CDR2 is FQGNSA in the germline V gene. CDR3 nucleotide sequence: TGTGCCAGCAGCTTAAGTATAGCGGGGGTAGATACGCAGTATTTT. This codes for CASSLSIAGVDTQYF.

The chain carries TRBV4-2 and TRBJ2-1; D not certain. V lost 0 bases to trimming and J lost 2 bases, with 8 bases between them. Per germline, CDR1 LGHNA and CDR2 YNFKEQ. This CDR3 has 15 amino acids. The CDR3 loop reads CASSQEAYTYNEQFF. CDR3 nucleotides: TGTGCCAGCAGCCAAGAGGCCTATACCTACAATGAGCAGTTCTTC.

The CDR3 DNA reads as TGTGCCAGCCGGTTAGGGGGACTCTATGGCTACACCTTC. Its protein product is CASRLGGLYGYTF. V usage is TRBV19 and J usage is TRBJ1-2, with D perhaps matching TRBD1 (6 bases). Germline CDR1 and CDR2: LNHDA and SQIVND (reference sequence). The CDR3 covers 13 residues. Trimming removed 9 bases from V and 4 bases from J, with 15 bases in between.

The V call is TRBV5-6, the J call TRBJ2-3; 12 bases align to TRBD2. CDR3 size: 16 residues. The germline CDR1 and CDR2 sequences are SGHDT and YYEEEE. The J segment lost 4 bases and the V segment lost 2 bases, leaving 5 bases of the junction unmatched. The CDR3 DNA is TGTGCCAGCAGCTTTTGGACTAGCGGGGTGGCAGATACGCAGTATTTT. Amino acid sequence: CASSFWTSGVADTQYF.

The chain combines TRBV6-2 or TRBV6-3 with TRBJ1-2; no clear D gene. Germline V CDR1 and CDR2: MNHEY, SVGEGT. V dropped 2 bases and J dropped 5 bases, with 12 bases sitting between them. The CDR3 spans 14 residues. The CDR3 region is CASSYEASVYGYTF. For the CDR3, the DNA is TGTGCCAGCAGTTACGAGGCGTCAGTTTATGGCTACACCTTC.

The V gene is TRBV9, the J gene TRBJ2-1; D unresolved. This CDR3 comprises 13 residues. Looked up from germline, CDR1 is SGDLS and CDR2 is YYNGEE. Trimming pared 3 bases from V and 9 bases from J, leaving 13 bases between. The CDR3 reads CASSAPTPGEQFF. CDR3 in DNA: TGTGCCAGCAGCGCCCCGACTCCGGGTGAGCAGTTCTTC.

This clone was detected only a few times. The rearrangement uses TRBV6-1 and TRBJ1-5; D is ambiguous. The CDR3 runs to 15 residues. Per germline, CDR1 MNHNS and CDR2 SASEGT. The V gene lost 3 bases and the J gene lost 0 bases, with 9 bases spanning the gap. For the CDR3, the DNA is TGTGCCAGCAGTGACCACATCTATAGCAATCAGCCCCAGCATTTT. This sequence encodes CASSDHIYSNQPQHF.

The CDR3, as DNA: TGTGCCAGTAGTGACCCCAGGAGCAATCAGCCCCAGCATTTT. Translated: CASSDPRSNQPQHF. V is TRBV19 and J is TRBJ1-5, with D unresolved. The CDR3 length is 14 residues. Germline assignment: CDR1 LNHDA and CDR2 SQIVND (reference sequence). The V gene lost 5 bases and the J gene lost 1 base, with 9 bases spanning the gap.

V and J are TRBV19 and TRBJ1-2; a weak D match, TRBD1 (5 bases). Germline CDR1 LNHDA, CDR2 SQIVND (reference sequence). The CDR3 spans 14 residues. V lost 6 bases and J 7 bases, leaving 18 bases between the germline ends. CDR3 residues: CASRPRGGNIGYTF. CDR3 bases: TGTGCCAGTAGGCCGAGGGGAGGTAATATTGGCTACACCTTC.

The sample holds one count of this clone. The chain uses TRBV10-3 and TRBJ2-1; D is ambiguous. The CDR3 sequence is 13 residues long. V lost 8 bases, J lost 0 bases, and 8 bases lay in between. Germline V gives CDR1 ENHRY, CDR2 SYGVKD. The CDR3 sequence: CAIRADSYNEQFF. DNA of the CDR3: TGTGCCATCCGGGCGGACTCCTACAATGAGCAGTTCTTC.

This clone was found once. The chain is built from TRBV7-9 and TRBJ2-7; the match to TRBD2 covers 13 bases. V dropped 5 bases and J dropped 5; count of bases not matched to a gene: 6. The CDR3 extends over 15 amino acids. Germline values: CDR1 SEHNR, CDR2 FQNEAQ (reference sequence). The CDR3, as DNA: TGTGCCAGCAGCGCGAGACTAGCGGGAGGTGACGAGCAGTACTTC. It specifies CASSARLAGGDEQYF. The full variable domain, completed using reference TRBV7-9 and TRBJ2-7, is DTGVSQNPRHKITKRGQNVTFRCDPISEHNRLYWYRQTLGQGPEFLTYFQNEAQLEKSRLLSDRFSAERPKGSFSTLEIQRTEQGDSAMYLCASSARLAGGDEQYFGPGTRLTVT.